This TCR beta chain came from a study of blood T cell repertoires in COVID-19. Study summary: The analysed material was cDNA or gDNA that came from T cells, B-cell-depleted T cells, or PBMCs.

The protocol was immunoSEQ multiplex PCR, while the TCRdb copy is restricted to in-frame clones and leaves out a portion. The table records about 200,000 clones, around three quarters of them present only once. The CDR3 totals 17 residues. The ends lost 2 bases at V and 1 base at J; junction bases unmatched: 10. Germline CDR1 reads LGHNA; CDR2 reads YNFKEQ. The sample taken for sequencing was peripheral blood. The genes are TRBV4-2 and TRBJ1-2; 7 bases map to TRBD1. The receptor comes from a woman in her seventies with acute or convalescent COVID-19. Here the CDR3 DNA reads TGTGCCAGCAGCCAAACCCCGACAGGGCCTGATAACTATGGCTACACCTTC. Encoded protein: CASSQTPTGPDNYGYTF.